What follows are 4 T cell receptor beta chains derived from one specimen sequenced in a study of CD8+ T cells in alopecia areata. As to treatment: oral pan-JAK inhibitor, 5-10 mg twice daily. cDNA prepared by RNA extraction and subsequent reverse transcription served as the template for sequencing. Only in-frame clones appear in the TCRdb table, and some are missing; sequencing was by immunoSEQ multiplex PCR. The sample yields 150,000 to 200,000 clones, roughly 66% seen once. This material consisted of CD4+ T cells sorted from blood, taken at week 24, from a patient treated with tofacitinib. These receptors all come from a human donor with alopecia areata.

V gene TRBV5-1 combines with J gene TRBJ2-5; D uncertain. From germline, CDR1 is SGHRS and CDR2 YFSETQ. The CDR3 runs to 14 residues. Trimming took 4 bases from V and 2 from J, leaving 12 bases between them. CDR3 DNA sequence: TGCGCCAGCAGCCCGGTAGAGGAACAAGAGACCCAGTACTTC. This translates into CASSPVEEQETQYF.

The V call is TRBV30, the J call TRBJ2-5, with 7 bases that match TRBD2. The CDR3 is 12 amino acids. The V gene end was trimmed by 4 bases and the J gene end by 5 bases; junction bases not matched to a gene: 4. CDR1 is GTSNPN and CDR2 is SVGIG in the germline V gene (reference sequence). The CDR3: CAWINGGETQYF. The CDR3 nucleotides read TGTGCCTGGATAAACGGGGGGGAGACCCAGTACTTC.

This clone was found once. The V call is TRBV5-1, the J call TRBJ2-5, with D possibly being TRBD1 (6 bases). This CDR3 has 15 residues. The ends were cut back, 0 bases at V and 7 bases at J, with 16 bases in the middle. Germline loops: CDR1 SGHRS, CDR2 YFSETQ. The CDR3 coding sequence is TGCGCCAGCAGCTTGGAATCCCAGGGGATCGGGACCCAGTACTTC. It codes for CASSLESQGIGTQYF. Full variable domain (rest looked up from reference TRBV5-1 and TRBJ2-5): KAGVTQTPRYLIKTRGQQVTLSCSPISGHRSVSWYQQTPGQGLQFLFEYFSETQRNKGNFPGRFSGRQFSNSRSEMNVSTLELGDSALYLCASSLESQGIGTQYFGPGTRLLVL.

The chain is built from TRBV30 and TRBJ1-1, with D perhaps matching TRBD1 (5 bases). V was cut by 4 bases and J by 5 bases, with 11 bases left in between. This CDR3 region has 12 residues. Germline CDR1 is GTSNPN and CDR2 is SVGIG (reference sequence). CDR3 sequence reads: CAWMGGQTEAFF. The CDR3 coding sequence is TGTGCCTGGATGGGGGGTCAGACTGAAGCTTTCTTT.